Listed below are T cell receptor beta chains from one sample, sequenced in a study of beta chain features in type 1 diabetes. Sequencing used immunoSEQ multiplex PCR; TCRdb keeps in-frame clones, though not all of them. The sample yields around 130,000 clones, about a sixth seen once. The material sequenced was central memory CD4+ T cells from blood. The receptors here all came from a man aged 30 to 39 with type 1 diabetes. CDR3s include the opening cysteine and the closing phenylalanine or tryptophan. The order of the fields is V gene, D gene, J gene, clone size, CDR3 DNA, CDR3 protein. A D gene is named only where the DNA matches it firmly. Clone sizes are given selectively: once, few, many, or a class where the clone is expanded.

V gene: TRBV30
D gene: .
J gene: TRBJ1-2
clone size: few
CDR3 DNA: TGTGCCTGGAGTTACCTCGTGGAAGGCTACACCTTC
CDR3 protein: CAWSYLVEGYTF

V gene: TRBV7-8
D gene: .
J gene: TRBJ1-1
clone size: .
CDR3 DNA: TGTGCCAGCAGCCCTGACCGAGTTGGGGAGAGGAACACTGAAGCTTTCTTT
CDR3 protein: CASSPDRVGERNTEAFF

V gene: TRBV11-3
D gene: .
J gene: TRBJ2-1
clone size: .
CDR3 DNA: TGTGCCAGCAGCCCGGCTGTGAGTGAGCAGTTCTTC
CDR3 protein: CASSPAVSEQFF

V gene: TRBV4-3
D gene: .
J gene: TRBJ2-1
clone size: .
CDR3 DNA: TGCGCCAGCAGCCGGGGCGATTACAATGAGCAGTTCTTC
CDR3 protein: CASSRGDYNEQFF

V gene: TRBV6-5
D gene: .
J gene: TRBJ2-5
clone size: many
CDR3 DNA: TGTGCCAGCAAACTTGACACGTACCAAGAGACCCAGTACTTC
CDR3 protein: CASKLDTYQETQYF

V gene: TRBV30
D gene: .
J gene: TRBJ2-5
clone size: .
CDR3 DNA: TGTGCCTGGAGTGTGGGTAGGGGAGAGACCCAGTACTTC
CDR3 protein: CAWSVGRGETQYF

V gene: TRBV4-3
D gene: TRBD1
J gene: TRBJ2-7
clone size: few
CDR3 DNA: TGCGCCAGCAGCCAAGGGACAGGGGGCCTCTACGAGCAGTACTTC
CDR3 protein: CASSQGTGGLYEQYF

V gene: TRBV7-9
D gene: .
J gene: TRBJ2-3
clone size: many
CDR3 DNA: TGTGCCAGCAGCTCCGGACATAACACAGATACGCAGTATTTT
CDR3 protein: CASSSGHNTDTQYF

V gene: TRBV4-2
D gene: .
J gene: TRBJ1-4
clone size: .
CDR3 DNA: TGTGCCAGCAGCCAAGATACTGAAAAACTGTTTTTT
CDR3 protein: CASSQDTEKLFF

V gene: TRBV9
D gene: TRBD1
J gene: TRBJ2-7
clone size: .
CDR3 DNA: TGTGCCAGCAGCCCCCAGACAGGGTTCGACGAGCAGTACTTC
CDR3 protein: CASSPQTGFDEQYF

V gene: TRBV7-9
D gene: .
J gene: TRBJ2-7
clone size: once
CDR3 DNA: TGTGCCAGCAGCCTGGCCGGAGAGCAGTACTTC
CDR3 protein: CASSLAGEQYF

V gene: TRBV9
D gene: .
J gene: TRBJ1-6
clone size: few
CDR3 DNA: TGTGCCAGCAGCGTAGAACCAGGGGCCGATAATTCACCCCTCCACTTT
CDR3 protein: CASSVEPGADNSPLHF

V gene: TRBV28
D gene: .
J gene: TRBJ2-7
clone size: few
CDR3 DNA: TGTGCCAGCAGTCGAGCCGGTGGCTCCTACGAGCAGTACTTC
CDR3 protein: CASSRAGGSYEQYF

V gene: TRBV30
D gene: TRBD1
J gene: TRBJ1-5
clone size: few
CDR3 DNA: TGTGCCTGGAGTAGACAGGGTGGACAGCCCCAGCATTTT
CDR3 protein: CAWSRQGGQPQHF

V gene: TRBV6-5
D gene: .
J gene: TRBJ1-6
clone size: few
CDR3 DNA: TGTGCCAGCAGCCCTGACTATAATTCACCCCTCCACTTT
CDR3 protein: CASSPDYNSPLHF